This T cell receptor (beta chain) was recovered during a study of cytomegalovirus exposure and HLA in healthy donors. Across the study: The Caucasian-associated ancestry cluster held around 76% of 398 genotyped donors. Study observations and caveats: It has been reported that TCR beta sequences accurately predicted the HLA-A and HLA-B alleles of most subjects. V- and J-gene trimming in TCR beta was tied to a missense DCLRE1C variant by an analysis performed later.

The donors gave bone marrow, and they were healthy. In the PCR, 60 Vbeta and 13 Jbeta primers were used. TCRdb's copy holds only in-frame clones and misses some; the assay was immunoSEQ multiplex PCR. The profile shows around 150,000 clones, approximately 79% of them singletons. As to this clone: Its antigen is still unknown.

From germline, CDR1 is SGHRS and CDR2 YFSETQ. The CDR3 sequence is 18 residues long. V was pared by 4 bases and J by 3 bases, with 22 bases between. The clonotype was recovered from a male donor in good health and CMV-seronegative. The material sequenced was PBMCs. The genes are TRBV5-1 and TRBJ1-4; D is possibly TRBD1 (5 bases). CDR3 in amino acids: CASSTGLFGPSANEKLFF. The CDR3 bases are TGCGCCAGCAGCACGGGACTCTTTGGGCCTTCAGCTAATGAAAAACTGTTTTTT.